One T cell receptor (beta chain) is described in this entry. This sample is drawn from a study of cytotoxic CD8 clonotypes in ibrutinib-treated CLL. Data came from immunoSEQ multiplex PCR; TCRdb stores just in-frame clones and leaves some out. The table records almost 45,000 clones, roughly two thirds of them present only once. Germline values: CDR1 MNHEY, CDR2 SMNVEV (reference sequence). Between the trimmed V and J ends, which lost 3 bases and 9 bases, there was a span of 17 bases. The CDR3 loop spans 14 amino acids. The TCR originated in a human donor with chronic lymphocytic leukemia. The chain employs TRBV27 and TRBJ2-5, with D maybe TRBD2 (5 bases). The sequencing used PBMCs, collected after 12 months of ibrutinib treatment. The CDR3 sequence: CASSLRTAGGAQYF. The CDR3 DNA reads TGTGCCAGCAGTTTGCGGACCGCTGGAGGAGCCCAGTACTTC.